This TCR beta chain was found in a study of T-cell memory formation after mild COVID-19 (dated by TCRdb to 2020 to 2023). Concerning the study at large: TCR sequence clusters from the two donors were found to be largely donor specific. In a couple of donors, T-cell clones that expanded and contracted after mild COVID-19 were tracked by sequencing TCRalpha and TCRbeta repertoires over time. The cohort was made up of two young adult volunteers, one female and one male, who were previously healthy. On the study overall, not on this receptor specifically: Some responding clones were detected in pre-infection memory, which suggested that pre-existing cross-reactive memory T cells had joined the SARS-CoV-2 response. The study included only a couple of mild cases, and larger cohorts that include severe cases with pre-infection samples were judged to be necessary. SARS-CoV-2 specificity of the second-wave clones peaking on day 37 was not confirmed. Contracting CD4+ clones turned up mainly in the CM and EM memory subsets, whereas EMRA was where CD8+ clones were enriched. From day 15 to 85, contracting clones showed balanced CD4/CD8 phenotypes, whereas a second wave of clones that expanded from day 15 to 37 leaned towards CD4+.

Ficoll-Paque density gradient centrifugation was used to isolate PBMCs. Worth noting for this clonotype: It lacks a known antigen. No clone much larger than this one lies a single base away; base qualities are absent.

Trimmed from V: 3 bases; trimmed from J: 5 bases; junction bases lacking a gene match: 4. The CDR3 runs 14 amino acids, cysteine and phenylalanine included. Of the read, only the CDR3 DNA is kept; its 42 bases are in frame from base 1. CDR1 and CDR2 are drawn from the germline V gene: MGHRA, YSYEKL. Sequencer: Illumina NovaSeq 6000. TCRalpha and TCRbeta cDNA libraries were constructed by 5'RACE with constant-segment primers, with sample barcodes and unique molecular identifiers being introduced. Trizol reagent was used to extract RNA from every sample. The libraries were amplified in two PCR steps, and the second step added a second sample barcode and Illumina TruSeq adapters. Sequencing of the libraries was done on an Illumina NovaSeq, producing 2 x 150 bp paired-end reads. As for the original processing: The reads were demultiplexed and collapsed into UMI-guided consensus sequences using migec v1.2.7. Using mixcr v2.1.11, the UMI consensuses were aligned to TRA and TRB V and J templates and assembled into clonotypes. A clonotype was counted as expanded or contracted only when both edgeR and NoisET called the clonotype significant, with the noise models trained on biological replicates. edgeR calls used a false discovery rate-adjusted p below 0.01 and a log2 fold-change threshold of 1. As an exploratory analysis of dynamics, max-normalized trajectories of the 1000 most abundant clonotypes were examined by PCA with hierarchical clustering. Each responding clone was given a CD4 or CD8 phenotype based on the CD4+ and CD8+ repertoires, which had been sequenced separately. Using fastp trimming at Q25 and MiXCR clonotype assembly, TCRdb reanalyzed the public sequencing data and kept in-frame beta chains. Rows with a matching CDR3 protein are joined into one entry that keeps the most common DNA and genes. The V and J calls follow TCRdb's processing rather than the paper's. The sample table shows 300,000 or so distinct CDR3 sequences, and about a sixth are seen once. The leading ten clones occupy over 20% of the sample.

Input material: PBMCs or a T cell subset sorted from them (not recorded which). The receptor chain draws on TRBV4-1 and TRBJ1-2; 9 central nucleotides agree with TRBD1. This sequence was found in a man between 18 and 29 years old who had mild COVID-19 (a few samples of this study predate the infection). The sample titles of this study are shuffled in the database, so cell type and time point are left out; the donor was told from shared clones. Read as DNA, the sequence is TGCGCCAGCAGCCACCCGGGACAGGGATATGGCTACACCTTC. Its translation is CASSHPGQGYGYTF.